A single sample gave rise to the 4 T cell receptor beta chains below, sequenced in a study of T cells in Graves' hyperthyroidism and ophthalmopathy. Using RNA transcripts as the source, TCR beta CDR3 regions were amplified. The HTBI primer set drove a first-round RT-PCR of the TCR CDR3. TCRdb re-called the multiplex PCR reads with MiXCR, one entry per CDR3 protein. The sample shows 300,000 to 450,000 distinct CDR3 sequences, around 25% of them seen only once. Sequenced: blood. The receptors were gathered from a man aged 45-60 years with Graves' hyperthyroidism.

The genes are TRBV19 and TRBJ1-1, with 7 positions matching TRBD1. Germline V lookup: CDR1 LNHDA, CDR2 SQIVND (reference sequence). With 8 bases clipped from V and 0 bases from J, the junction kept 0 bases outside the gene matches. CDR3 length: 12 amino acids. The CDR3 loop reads CASQGVNTEAFF. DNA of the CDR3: TGTGCCAGTCAGGGGGTGAACACTGAAGCTTTCTTT.

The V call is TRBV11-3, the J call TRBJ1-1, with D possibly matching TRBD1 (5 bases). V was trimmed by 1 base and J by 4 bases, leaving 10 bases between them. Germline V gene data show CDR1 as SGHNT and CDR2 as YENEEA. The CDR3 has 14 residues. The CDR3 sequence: CASSLVSGSTEAFF. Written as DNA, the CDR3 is TGTGCCAGCAGCTTAGTTTCAGGGAGCACTGAAGCTTTCTTT.

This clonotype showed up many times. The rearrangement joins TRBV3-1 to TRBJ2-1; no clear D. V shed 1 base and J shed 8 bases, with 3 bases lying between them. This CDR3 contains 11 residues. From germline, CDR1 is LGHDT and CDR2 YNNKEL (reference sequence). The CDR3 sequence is CASSQVDEQFF. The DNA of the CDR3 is TGTGCCAGCAGCCAAGTGGATGAGCAGTTCTTC.

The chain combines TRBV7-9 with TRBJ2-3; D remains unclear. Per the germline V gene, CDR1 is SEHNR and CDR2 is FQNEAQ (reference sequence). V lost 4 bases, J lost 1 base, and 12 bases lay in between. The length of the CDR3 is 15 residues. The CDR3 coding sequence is TGTGCCAGCAGCTCCGGGCCGACCCGCACAGATACGCAGTATTTT. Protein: CASSSGPTRTDTQYF.